One sample yielded the 5 T cell receptor beta chains listed below, sequenced in a study of T cells in Graves' hyperthyroidism and ophthalmopathy. RNA transcripts served as the template for amplifying TCR beta CDR3 regions. A set of HTBI primers served as the primers for a first-round RT-PCR of the TCR CDR3. Each CDR3 protein is one row after TCRdb ran MiXCR on the multiplex PCR reads. The sample contains under 250,000 distinct CDR3 sequences, under 20% of which appear only once. The source material was blood. These receptors were collected from a man in his fifties with Graves' hyperthyroidism.

The J gene is TRBJ2-1, the V gene TRBV12-5; D is perhaps TRBD2 (5 bases). Germline V gene sequence: CDR1 LGHNT, CDR2 FRNRAP. The CDR3 is 14 residues long. The germline V and J ends were trimmed by 5 bases and 5 bases, with 13 bases remaining between them. CDR3 region: CASGLYGVDNEQFF. CDR3 coding DNA: TGTGCTAGTGGTCTCTACGGGGTCGACAATGAGCAGTTCTTC. Using reference TRBV12-5 and TRBJ2-1 for the parts outside the CDR3, the full variable domain is DARVTQTPRHKVTEMGQEVTMRCQPILGHNTVFWYRQTMMQGLELLAYFRNRAPLDDSGMPKDRFSAEMPDATLATLKIQPSEPRDSAVYFCASGLYGVDNEQFFGPGTRLTVL.

This clonotype was seen repeatedly, ten times or more. V and J are TRBV18 and TRBJ1-5; no clear D gene. CDR3 length equals 13 residues. V lost 6 bases and J 7 bases, leaving 13 bases between the germline ends. The V gene's germline CDR1 is KGHSH and CDR2 LQKENI. The CDR3 nucleotides read TGTGCCAGCTCCCAAGACAACAACCAGCCCCAGCATTTT. It is translated as CASSQDNNQPQHF.

This clonotype showed up many times. V usage is TRBV7-8 and J usage is TRBJ1-1; D remains ambiguous. The V gene lost 2 bases and the J gene lost 0 bases, with 7 bases spanning the gap. The CDR3 consists of 14 residues. Germline assignment: CDR1 SGHVS and CDR2 FQNEAQ. CDR3 in DNA: TGTGCCAGCAGCTTAAATTGGGTGAACACTGAAGCTTTCTTT. It translates to CASSLNWVNTEAFF.

As to this clonotype: At one end, the junction sequence differs from germline, possibly due to a read error. J is TRBJ2-5 and V is TRBV12-3 or TRBV12-4; the match to TRBD2 covers 8 bases. The CDR3 covers 12 residues. The CDR3 DNA reads TGTGCCAGCAGTTTAGGTAGCGGGAAGTCCCACTTC. It codes for CASSLGSGKSHF.

On this clonotype: A read error may be the cause here, since a much bigger clone is one base away. The chain couples TRBV2 to TRBJ1-6; D is undetermined. Per germline, CDR1 SNHLY and CDR2 FYNNEI. This CDR3 contains 18 residues. The DNA of the CDR3 is TGTGCCAGCAGTGAATACTGGACTGCGAGCTCCCATAATTCACCCCTCCACTTT. Translation gives CASSEYWTASSHNSPLHF.